This T cell receptor (beta chain) is drawn from a study of T cell changes during pregnancy in multiple sclerosis. TCRdb's copy holds only in-frame clones and misses some; the assay was immunoSEQ multiplex PCR. The sample has more than 55,000 clones, over 85% seen once. The CDR3 consists of 14 residues. Germline CDR1 reads SNHLY; CDR2 reads FYNNEI. Losses at the gene ends were 7 bases for V and 0 bases for J; bases not matched to a gene: 6. The source was peripheral blood, collected in the third trimester of pregnancy. This chain joins TRBV2 and TRBJ2-7; TRBD1 matches 7 bases. This sequence was found in a female donor with multiple sclerosis, enrolled in a pregnancy study. The CDR3 here is CASTMGQSSYEQYF. CDR3 DNA sequence: TGTGCCAGCACCATGGGACAGTCCTCCTACGAGCAGTACTTC.